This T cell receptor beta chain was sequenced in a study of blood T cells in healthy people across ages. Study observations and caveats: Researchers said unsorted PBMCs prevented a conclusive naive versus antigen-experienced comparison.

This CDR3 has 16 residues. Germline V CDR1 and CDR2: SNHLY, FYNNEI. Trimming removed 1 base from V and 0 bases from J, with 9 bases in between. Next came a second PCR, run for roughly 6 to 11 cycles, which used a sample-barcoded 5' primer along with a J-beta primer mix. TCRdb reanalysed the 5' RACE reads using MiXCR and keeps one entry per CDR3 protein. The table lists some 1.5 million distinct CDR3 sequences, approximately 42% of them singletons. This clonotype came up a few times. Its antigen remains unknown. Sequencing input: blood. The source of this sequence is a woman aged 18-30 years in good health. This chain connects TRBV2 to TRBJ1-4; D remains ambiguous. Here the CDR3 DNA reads TGTGCCAGCAGTGAAGAATGGGTCGCAACTAATGAAAAACTGTTTTTT. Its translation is CASSEEWVATNEKLFF.